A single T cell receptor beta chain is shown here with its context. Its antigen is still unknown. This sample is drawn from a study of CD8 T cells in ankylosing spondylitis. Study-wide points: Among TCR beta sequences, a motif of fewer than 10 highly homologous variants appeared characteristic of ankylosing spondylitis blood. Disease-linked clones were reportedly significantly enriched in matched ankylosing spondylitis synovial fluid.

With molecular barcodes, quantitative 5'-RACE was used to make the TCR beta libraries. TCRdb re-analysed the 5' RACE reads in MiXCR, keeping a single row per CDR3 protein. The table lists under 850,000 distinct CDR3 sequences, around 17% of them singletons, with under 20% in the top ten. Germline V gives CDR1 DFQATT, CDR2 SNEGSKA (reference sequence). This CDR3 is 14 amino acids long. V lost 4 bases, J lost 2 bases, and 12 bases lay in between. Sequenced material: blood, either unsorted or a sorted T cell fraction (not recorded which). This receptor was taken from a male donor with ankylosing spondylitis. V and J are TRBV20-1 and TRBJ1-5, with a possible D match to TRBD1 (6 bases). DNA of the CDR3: TGCAGTGCTAAGGGGGGCTTGGGCAATCAGCCCCAGCATTTT. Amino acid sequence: CSAKGGLGNQPQHF.